The following is a T cell receptor beta chain sequence with its context. The target of this receptor is not known. Base qualities were left out, and no much larger clone turns up one base away. In the germline V gene, CDR1 corresponds to SGHVS and CDR2 to FNYEAQ. Spanning cysteine to phenylalanine, the CDR3 consists of 16 amino acids. CDR3 DNA only is kept here, 48 bases in frame from base 1. The trim is 5 bases for V and 1 base for J, with a gap of 14 bases between the germline ends. The library was obtained by the immunoSEQ multiplex PCR assay. Sequencing was run at survey resolution with two replicates of approximately 200 ng each, for a total of roughly 400 ng of DNA per sample. Rearranged TCRB sequences in genomic DNA were detected with the hsTCRB kit, which uses multiplex PCR primers directed at V and J genes. In the first PCR, the CDR3 region was amplified for around 28 cycles with the QIAGEN Multiplex PCR Kit. Sample barcodes and Illumina adapters were attached to each replicate during a second PCR lasting about 8 cycles. Quantification of the pooled libraries was done with a QuantStudio 6 and the KAPA library quantification kit. About 16 pM of pooled libraries was sequenced on an Illumina MiSeq using 156-cycle single-end reads plus a 15-cycle index read. The study's processing was this. Of 168,753 unique clonotypes, more than 1.5% were flagged by VDJdb annotation as previously reported viral-epitope-specific clonotypes. Raw reads were processed by the immunoSEQ Data Assistant and immunoSEQ Analyzer into normalized, annotated TCRB repertoires. Clonotype analysis used the immunarch R package version 0.6.5 and BioAnalyzer. Richness was estimated after downsampling every repertoire to the clone count of the smallest repertoire. Fisher's exact tests classified clonotypes as expanded, contracted or novel, with novel meaning zero frequency before treatment. Significantly changed CDR3 beta sequences were clustered with GLIPH2 at simulation_depth=1000 and kmer_min_depth=3, and CDR3s shorter than five residues were left out. TCRdb limited this immuneACCESS table to in-frame rearrangements with V and J called. A share of clones is missing; checked studies link under half to unresolved V genes, and the rest is unexplained. The DNA gave D and trimming, while V, J and clone size come from that table. The sample contains several thousand clones, about 90% of them found a single time. The ten largest clones capture more than 12% of the sample.

This entry comes from a study of hypomethylating agent response in myelodysplastic syndrome (dated by TCRdb to the early 2020s). In terms of the full investigation: The hypomethylating agent given was azacitidine in 8 of 11 patients and decitabine in 3 of 11 patients. About five patients did not respond, whereas 6 or 7 responded with either complete response or hematologic improvement. Among the myelodysplastic syndrome patients in the cohort, several were male and 2 were female. TET2 mutation was identified most frequently, being present in 5 of 11 patients. On average the patients were approximately 72 +/- 6.3 years old, and a diploid cytogenetic profile was seen most often. Response was defined as complete response or hematologic improvement, and patients meeting neither criterion were classed as non-responders.

The study at large found these results: The healthy control donors were not matched in age to the MDS patients, and this mismatch could have affected the comparison between MDS and healthy donors. Novel clonotypes emerged more often in responders, while non-responders showed more contracted clonotypes after treatment. Only approximately ten patients were analyzed, so the cohort was small. Richness, rarefaction diversity and clonality did not change significantly after hypomethylating agent treatment, across all patients or within response groups. Possible recognition of novel MDS antigens by the shared GLIPH2 clusters was not confirmed, and experimental validation of that possible recognition is needed.

T-cell subsets were not sorted, and bulk bone marrow was analyzed instead. Bone marrow from around 10 myelodysplastic syndrome patients, collected before and after hypomethylating agent therapy, underwent immunosequencing of the TCR beta CDR3 regions. For longitudinal repertoire tracking, every patient provided one baseline bone marrow and two to three bone marrows collected at different post-treatment timepoints. Genomic DNA was extracted from whole bone marrow, and quality was checked by TapeStation, NanoDrop OneC and PicoGreen assays. Sequences were derived from bone marrow, sampled before or after starting hypomethylating agent treatment for myelodysplastic syndrome (not recorded which). The V and J segments used are TRBV7-6 and TRBJ2-2, and TRBD1 may be the D gene, going by 5 matching bases. The clonotype comes from a human donor with myelodysplastic syndrome. The CDR3 region reads CASSHLVGRNTGELFF. The DNA sequence is TGTGCCAGCAGCCATCTTGTGGGGCGGAACACCGGGGAGCTGTTTTTT.